These 8 T cell receptor beta chains share one sample of origin, sequenced in a study of neurological immune-mediated disorders. TCRdb passed the 5' RACE reads through MiXCR, listing each CDR3 protein once. In the table there are approximately 90,000 distinct CDR3 sequences, roughly 4% of which are singletons. The sample consisted of PBMCs. These receptors all come from a woman younger than 35 with multiple sclerosis.

There are many counts of this clonotype. The rearrangement joins TRBV5-1 to TRBJ2-7; D might be TRBD2 (6 bases). From germline, CDR1 is SGHRS and CDR2 YFSETQ. The CDR3 is made up of 13 amino acids. Trimming removed 3 bases from V and 4 bases from J, with 11 bases in between. The CDR3 DNA reads as TGCGCCAGCAGCTCGGACGGGAGTTACGAGCAGTACTTC. This encodes CASSSDGSYEQYF.

The sample holds many counts of this clonotype. This sequence joins TRBV6-5 and TRBJ1-3; no firm D call. The germline CDR1 and CDR2 sequences are MNHEY and SVGAGI. Trimming took 10 bases from V and 0 from J, leaving 16 bases between them. The CDR3 covers 15 residues. The CDR3 protein is CATRGEAPSGNTIYF. The CDR3 nucleotides read TGTGCCACCCGGGGAGAGGCCCCCTCTGGAAACACCATATATTTT.

This clonotype showed up many times. The rearrangement links TRBV6-2 or TRBV6-3 to TRBJ2-1; weak D call: TRBD1 (6 bases). CDR1 and CDR2 (germline): MNHEY, SVGEGT. This CDR3 has 13 residues. V was shortened by 6 bases and J by 5 bases, with 11 bases between the two germline ends. The chain's CDR3 is CASRFTGNNEQFF. CDR3 in DNA: TGTGCCAGCAGGTTCACAGGGAACAATGAGCAGTTCTTC.

This clonotype came up many times. The chain has TRBV12-3 or TRBV12-4 and TRBJ1-3; no reliable D call. The CDR3 is made up of 13 amino acids. V was clipped by 3 bases and J by 9 bases, with 12 bases between them. The CDR3 loop is CASSFVGWATIYF. The CDR3 DNA reads as TGTGCCAGCAGTTTTGTAGGGTGGGCCACCATATATTTT.

This clonotype has a count of ten or more. This chain uses TRBV14 with TRBJ1-2; no clear D gene. In germline, CDR1 is SGHDN, CDR2 FVKESK. This CDR3 has 15 residues. V was shortened by 0 bases and J by 8 bases, with 16 bases between the two germline ends. CDR3 nucleotide sequence: TGTGCCAGCAGCCAAGAAATCAGTGCATTCGTGGGCTACACCTTC. This encodes CASSQEISAFVGYTF. Full variable domain (outside the CDR3, taken from reference TRBV14 and TRBJ1-2): EAGVTQFPSHSVIEKGQTVTLRCDPISGHDNLYWYRRVMGKEIKFLLHFVKESKQDESGMPNNRFLAERTGGTYSTLKVQPAELEDSGVYFCASSQEISAFVGYTFGSGTRLTVV.

The sample holds many counts of this clonotype. The rearrangement links TRBV3-1 to TRBJ2-7; TRBD2 aligns across 8 bases. Per germline, CDR1 LGHDT and CDR2 YNNKEL (reference sequence). CDR3 length equals 15 residues. The junction had 6 bases not matched to a gene; V was cut back by 0 bases and J by 5 bases. CDR3: CASSQDGKAGDEQYF. CDR3 coding DNA: TGTGCCAGCAGCCAAGATGGGAAAGCGGGAGACGAGCAGTACTTC.

This clonotype came up many times. The chain uses TRBV10-3 and TRBJ2-1, with D perhaps matching TRBD2 (6 bases). From germline, CDR1 is ENHRY and CDR2 SYGVKD. This CDR3 comprises 16 residues. V lost 6 bases and J 5 bases, leaving 20 bases between the germline ends. The CDR3 loop is CAIREPATPGDNEQFF. As DNA, the CDR3 is TGTGCCATCAGGGAGCCTGCCACTCCGGGAGACAATGAGCAGTTCTTC.

This clonotype was observed at least ten times. The chain combines TRBV5-1 with TRBJ1-4; tentatively, D is TRBD1 (5 bases). The CDR3 spans 16 residues. Germline lookup yields CDR1 SGHRS and CDR2 YFSETQ. Trimming left V 0 bases short and J 8 bases short, with 17 bases between. CDR3 DNA: TGCGCCAGCAGCTTGGAGGTCGGGGAACCAGGGGAAAAACTGTTTTTT. Translated, it gives CASSLEVGEPGEKLFF.